This TCR beta chain derives from a study of T cells in localized non-small cell lung cancer (dated by TCRdb to between 2020 and 2021). In the study overall: The study examined T cell repertoires in approximately 240 patients with early-stage NSCLC and compared tumors with uninvolved tumor-adjacent lungs. The cohort was made up of 236 treatment-naive NSCLC patients whose localized lung tumors had been resected. The mean age of the NSCLC patients was roughly 70 years, with about 120 men and nearly 110 women. Points the paper makes about the study in general: Longer overall survival was associated with higher blood T cell density, whereas shorter survival was associated with higher adjacent-lung clonality. The highest T cell clonality was observed in uninvolved tumor-adjacent lung, where clonality exceeded that of tumor, suggesting that antigenic responses were more focused in uninvolved tumor-adjacent lung. Because multi-region tumor sequencing was not done, intratumor heterogeneity could not be ruled out. Because the study design was exploratory, TCR variables were selected using unadjusted p-values without false-discovery rate correction. A median of around 62 of the top 100 tumor clones turned up in the paired uninvolved adjacent lung, and some 28 of those clones also ranked among the top 100 of that same adjacent lung.

Of note for this clone: No antigen is known for it. No much larger clonotype is one base removed from it; base qualities were not supplied.

At diagnosis, tumor, uninvolved tumor-adjacent lung and peripheral blood were collected and then preserved as a mix of FFPE and fresh-frozen material. For TCR repertoire profiling, blood samples were analyzed as peripheral blood mononuclear cells. From V the trimming removes 6 bases and from J it removes 0 bases, while the gene matches leave 3 bases of the junction unaccounted for. The germline V gene gives CDR1 as MNHEY and CDR2 as SVGAGI. From the cysteine up to the phenylalanine, the CDR3 has a length of 14 residues. The only DNA kept is the CDR3, 42 bases in frame from the first base. The immunoSEQ Assay was used to sequence TCR beta CDR3 regions from DNA. In the authors' own workflow: To compute T cell density, TCR beta template counts were normalized to usable DNA, which was estimated by amplifying housekeeping genes. Using the preseqR package, richness was estimated by extrapolating to 120,000 templates for tissue samples and 400,000 templates for PBMC samples. Clonality was taken to be one minus Pielou's evenness. Tissue-enriched TCRs were identified by differential abundance testing using productive amino-acid clonotypes, minimum total count 5 and alpha 0.1. The Jaccard Index and the Morisita Overlap Index were used to quantify repertoire overlap between compartments. GLIPH grouped TCR beta CDR3s together with public tetramer-defined viral CDR3s, and a viral motif had to include at least three viral sequences and also show V-gene enrichment. TCRdb carries this immuneACCESS record with in-frame sequences only. Its versions omit some clonotypes, under half of them owing to an unresolved V gene in the studies checked, with the rest unexplained. The DNA gave D and trimming, while V, J and clone size come from that table. The sample includes tens of thousands of clones, with roughly 83% observed a single time. The leading ten clones occupy 7% to 8.5% of the sample.

This receptor was obtained from a man aged 40 to 70 with stage II lung adenocarcinoma. Sequences were derived from PBMCs, sampled before any cancer treatment. The sequence is built from TRBV6-5 and TRBJ2-7; TRBD1 matches 9 bases in the middle. At the DNA level, the sequence is TGTGCCAGCAGCACAGGGGGCTTCTCCTACGAGCAGTACTTC. Protein translation: CASSTGGFSYEQYF.